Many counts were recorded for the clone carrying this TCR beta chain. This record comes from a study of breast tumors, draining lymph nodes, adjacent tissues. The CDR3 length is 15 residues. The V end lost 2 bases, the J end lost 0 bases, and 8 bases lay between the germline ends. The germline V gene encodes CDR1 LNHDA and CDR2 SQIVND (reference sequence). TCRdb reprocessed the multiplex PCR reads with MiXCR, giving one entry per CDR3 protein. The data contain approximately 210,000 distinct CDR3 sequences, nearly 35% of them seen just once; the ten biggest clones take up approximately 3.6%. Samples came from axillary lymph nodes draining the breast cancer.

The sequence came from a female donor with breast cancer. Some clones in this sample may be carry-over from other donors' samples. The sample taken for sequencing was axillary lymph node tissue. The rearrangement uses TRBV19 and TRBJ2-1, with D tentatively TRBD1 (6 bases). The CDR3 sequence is CASSITGSSYNEQFF. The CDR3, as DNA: TGTGCCAGTAGTATAACAGGGAGCTCCTACAATGAGCAGTTCTTC.